This TCR beta chain was recorded in a study of human T cells and chemical hapten exposure. The wider study: An approximately 2 cm by approximately 2 cm inner upper arm patch received 2% DPC for sensitization. Patches with 0.01% DPC went on the upper back, and the tests were read at 6 days.

The germline V and J ends were trimmed by 1 base and 7 bases, with 7 bases remaining between them. The CDR3 totals 12 residues. Germline V CDR1 and CDR2: SGHVS, FQNEAQ. In TCRdb, the RACE reads were re-called with MiXCR into one record per CDR3 protein. The table records some 330,000 distinct CDR3 sequences, approximately 5% of them present only once. Study observations and caveats: Sensitization with DPC brought no change to TCRs above 1 in 1000 in frequency. Large CDR3 similarity clusters arose significantly more often from expanded TCRs than from controls.

Time point given: pre-sensitization, week 0. Documented treatment: therapeutic diphenylcyclopropenone sensitization with weekly scalp DPC. The sample holds a few counts of this clonotype. What it recognizes is unknown. The chain uses TRBV7-8 and TRBJ2-5; D unclear. The TCR comes from a woman under 30 with alopecia areata. Some clones in this sample may be carry-over from other donors' samples. Source: whole blood, taken in connection with sensitization to the hapten diphenylcyclopropenone (DPC). This CDR3 reads CASSLVSRTQYF. The DNA of the CDR3 is TGTGCCAGCAGCTTAGTCTCGCGGACCCAGTACTTC. Together with reference TRBV7-8 and TRBJ2-5, the CDR3 gives the full variable domain: GAGVSQSPRYKVAKRGQDVALRCDPISGHVSLFWYQQALGQGPEFLTYFQNEAQLDKSGLPSDRFFAERPEGSVSTLKIQRTQQEDSAVYLCASSLVSRTQYFGPGTRLLVL.